This T cell receptor beta chain is drawn from a study of blood T cell repertoires in COVID-19. Study-level information: Whether acute or convalescent, the COVID-19 samples came from the United States, Italy and Spain. T cells, B-cell-depleted T cells, or PBMCs supplied cDNA or gDNA.

Authors' analysis steps: It was from reference gene primer amplification that nucleated cell counts were estimated. Clones were read by immunoSEQ multiplex PCR, and TCRdb kept only the in-frame ones, dropping some. The D gene and trimming were derived from the DNA, and the V and J assignments and clone size from that table. This table has under 500,000 clones, about 89% appearing once. This sequence was found in a woman under 40 with acute or convalescent COVID-19. Input material: peripheral blood.

CDR3 sequence (DNA): TGTGCCTGGAGTGTACGGGTTGATGAGGGAAAACTGTTTTTT. Its translation is CAWSVRVDEGKLFF. The rearrangement uses TRBV30 and TRBJ1-4; D gene unclear. This CDR3 contains 14 residues. V lost 0 bases to trimming and J lost 10 bases, with 15 bases between them. Per the germline V gene, CDR1 is GTSNPN and CDR2 is SVGIG (reference sequence).